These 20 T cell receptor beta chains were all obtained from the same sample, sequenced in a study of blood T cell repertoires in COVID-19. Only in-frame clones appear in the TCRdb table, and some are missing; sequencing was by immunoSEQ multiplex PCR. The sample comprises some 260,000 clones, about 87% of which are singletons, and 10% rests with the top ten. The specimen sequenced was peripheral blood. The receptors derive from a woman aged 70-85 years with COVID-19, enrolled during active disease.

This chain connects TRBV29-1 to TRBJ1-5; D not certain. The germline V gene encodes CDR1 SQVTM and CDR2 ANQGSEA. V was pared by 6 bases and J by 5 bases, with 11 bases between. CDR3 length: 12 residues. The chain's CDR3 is CSVGEFHQPQHF. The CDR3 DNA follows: TGCAGCGTCGGGGAATTTCATCAGCCCCAGCATTTT.

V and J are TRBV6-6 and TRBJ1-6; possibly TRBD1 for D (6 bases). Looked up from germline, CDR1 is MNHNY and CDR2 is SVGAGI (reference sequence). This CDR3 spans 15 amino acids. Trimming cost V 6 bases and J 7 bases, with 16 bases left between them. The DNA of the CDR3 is TGTGCCAGCAGCTCGTTGGGGGCGGCCAATTCACCCCTCCACTTT. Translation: CASSSLGAANSPLHF.

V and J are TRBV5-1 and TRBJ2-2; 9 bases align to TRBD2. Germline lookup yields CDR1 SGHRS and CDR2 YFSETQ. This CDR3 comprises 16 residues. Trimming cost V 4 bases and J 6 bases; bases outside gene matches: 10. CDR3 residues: CASSLTGGRGAGELFF. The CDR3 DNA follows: TGCGCCAGCAGCCTGACCGGCGGGAGGGGGGCCGGGGAGCTGTTTTTT.

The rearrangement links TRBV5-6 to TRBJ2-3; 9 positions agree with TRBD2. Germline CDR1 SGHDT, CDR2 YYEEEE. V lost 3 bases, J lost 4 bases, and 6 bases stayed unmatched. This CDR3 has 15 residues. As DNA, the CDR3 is TGTGCCAGCAGCTGGGGGACTAGCTGGCCAGATACGCAGTATTTT. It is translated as CASSWGTSWPDTQYF.

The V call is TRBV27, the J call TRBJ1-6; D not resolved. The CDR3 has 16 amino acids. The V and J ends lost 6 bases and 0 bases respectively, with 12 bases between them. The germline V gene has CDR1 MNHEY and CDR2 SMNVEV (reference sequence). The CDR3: CASRSQKSSYNSPLHF. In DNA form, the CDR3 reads TGTGCCAGCAGATCACAGAAGAGCTCCTATAATTCACCCCTCCACTTT.

This CDR3 is CASSYRGNNEKLFF. The DNA of the CDR3 is TGTGCCAGCAGTTACCGGGGAAATAATGAAAAACTGTTTTTT. The chain carries TRBV6-5 and TRBJ1-4; no definite D call. The length of the CDR3 is 14 residues. Germline V lookup: CDR1 MNHEY, CDR2 SVGAGI. The V and J ends lost 2 bases and 4 bases respectively, with 8 bases between them.

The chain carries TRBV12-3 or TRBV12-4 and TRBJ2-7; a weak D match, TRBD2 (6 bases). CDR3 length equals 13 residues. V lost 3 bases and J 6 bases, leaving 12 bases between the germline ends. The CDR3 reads CASSLTGASEQYF. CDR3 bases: TGTGCCAGCAGTTTGACGGGAGCAAGCGAGCAGTACTTC.

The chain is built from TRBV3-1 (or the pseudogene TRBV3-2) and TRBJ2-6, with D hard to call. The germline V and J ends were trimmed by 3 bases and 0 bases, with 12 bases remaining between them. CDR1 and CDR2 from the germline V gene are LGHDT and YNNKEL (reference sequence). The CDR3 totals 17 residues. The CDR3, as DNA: TGTGCCAGCAGCCACCCCCCGGGTTACTCTGGGGCCAACGTCCTGACTTTC. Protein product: CASSHPPGYSGANVLTF.

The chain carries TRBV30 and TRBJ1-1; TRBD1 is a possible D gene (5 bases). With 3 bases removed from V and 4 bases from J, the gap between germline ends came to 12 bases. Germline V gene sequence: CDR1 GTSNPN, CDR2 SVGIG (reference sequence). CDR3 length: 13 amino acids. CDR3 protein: CAWSEGGVTEAFF. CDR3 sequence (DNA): TGTGCCTGGAGCGAGGGAGGGGTCACTGAAGCTTTCTTT.

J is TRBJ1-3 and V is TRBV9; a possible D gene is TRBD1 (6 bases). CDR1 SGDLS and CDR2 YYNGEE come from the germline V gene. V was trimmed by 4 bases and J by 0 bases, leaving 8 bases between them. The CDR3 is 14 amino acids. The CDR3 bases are TGTGCCAGCAGCCGGGACACCTCTGGAAACACCATATATTTT. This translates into CASSRDTSGNTIYF.

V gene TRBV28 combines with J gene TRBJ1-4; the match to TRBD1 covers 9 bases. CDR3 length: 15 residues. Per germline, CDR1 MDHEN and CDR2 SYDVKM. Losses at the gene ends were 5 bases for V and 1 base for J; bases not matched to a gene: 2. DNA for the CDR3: TGTGCCAGCAGTCAGACAGGGGGAACTAATGAAAAACTGTTTTTT. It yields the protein CASSQTGGTNEKLFF.

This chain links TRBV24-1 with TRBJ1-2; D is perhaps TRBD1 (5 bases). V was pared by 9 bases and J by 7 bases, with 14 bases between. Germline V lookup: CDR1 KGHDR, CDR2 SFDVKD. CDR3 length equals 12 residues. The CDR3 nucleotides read TGTGCCACCCAGGGAACGATTGGTGGCTACACCTTC. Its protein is CATQGTIGGYTF.

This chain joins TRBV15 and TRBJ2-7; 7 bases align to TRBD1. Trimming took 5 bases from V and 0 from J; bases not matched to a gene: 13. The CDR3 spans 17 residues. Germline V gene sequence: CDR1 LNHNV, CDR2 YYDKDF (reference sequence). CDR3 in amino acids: CATSHQPGTVSSYEQYF. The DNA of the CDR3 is TGTGCCACCAGCCACCAACCCGGGACAGTTAGCTCCTACGAGCAGTACTTC.

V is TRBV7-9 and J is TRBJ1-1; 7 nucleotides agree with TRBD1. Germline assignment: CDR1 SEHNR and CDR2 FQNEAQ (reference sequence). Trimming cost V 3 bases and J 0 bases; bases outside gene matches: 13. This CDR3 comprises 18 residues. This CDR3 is CASSFFSGTAKMNTEAFF. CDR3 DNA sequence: TGTGCCAGCAGCTTTTTTTCCGGGACAGCTAAAATGAACACTGAAGCTTTCTTT.

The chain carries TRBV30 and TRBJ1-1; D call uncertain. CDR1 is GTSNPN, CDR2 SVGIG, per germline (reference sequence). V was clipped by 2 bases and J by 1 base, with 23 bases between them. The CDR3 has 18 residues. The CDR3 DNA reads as TGTGCCTGGAGTCCCGTACGGACTGGATGGGTGAGGAACACTGAAGCTTTCTTT. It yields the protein CAWSPVRTGWVRNTEAFF.

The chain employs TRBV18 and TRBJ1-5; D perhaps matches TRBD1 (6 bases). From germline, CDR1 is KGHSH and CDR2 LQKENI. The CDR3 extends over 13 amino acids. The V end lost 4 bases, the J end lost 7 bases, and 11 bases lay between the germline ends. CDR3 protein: CASSQGQGQPQHF. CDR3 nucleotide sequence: TGTGCCAGCTCACAGGGGCAGGGGCAGCCCCAGCATTTT. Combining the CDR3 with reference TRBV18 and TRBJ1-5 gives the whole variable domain NAGVMQNPRHLVRRRGQEARLRCSPMKGHSHVYWYRQLPEEGLKFMVYLQKENIIDESGMPKERFSAEFPKEGPSILRIQQVVRGDSAAYFCASSQGQGQPQHFGDGTRLSIL.

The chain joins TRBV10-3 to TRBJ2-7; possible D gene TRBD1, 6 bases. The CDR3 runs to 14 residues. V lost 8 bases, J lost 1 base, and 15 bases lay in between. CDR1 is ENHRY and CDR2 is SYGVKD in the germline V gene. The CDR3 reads CAISREGGSYEQYF. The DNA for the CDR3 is TGTGCCATCTCGAGGGAAGGGGGTTCCTACGAGCAGTACTTC.

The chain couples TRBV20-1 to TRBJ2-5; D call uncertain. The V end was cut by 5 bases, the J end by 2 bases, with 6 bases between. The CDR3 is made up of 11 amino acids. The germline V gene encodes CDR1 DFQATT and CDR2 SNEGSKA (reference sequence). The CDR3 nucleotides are TGCAGTGCTCAGTTACAAGAGACCCAGTACTTC. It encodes CSAQLQETQYF.

The CDR3 DNA reads as TGCGCCAGCAGCTTGGTTAGCGGGCGTTCCTACAATGAGCAGTTCTTC. It is translated as CASSLVSGRSYNEQFF. V gene TRBV5-1 combines with J gene TRBJ2-1, with 7 nucleotides matching TRBD2. V trimming: 0 bases; J trimming: 1 base; junction bases outside the gene matches: 4. The CDR3 is 16 amino acids. Germline V gives CDR1 SGHRS, CDR2 YFSETQ.

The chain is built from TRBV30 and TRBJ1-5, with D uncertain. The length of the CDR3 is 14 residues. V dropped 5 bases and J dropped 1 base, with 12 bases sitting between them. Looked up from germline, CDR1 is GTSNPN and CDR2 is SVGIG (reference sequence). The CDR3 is CAWGMGGSNQPQHF. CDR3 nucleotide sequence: TGTGCCTGGGGGATGGGCGGGAGCAATCAGCCCCAGCATTTT. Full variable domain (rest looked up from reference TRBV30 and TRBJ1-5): SQTIHQWPATLVQPVGSPLSLECTVEGTSNPNLYWYRQAAGRGLQLLFYSVGIGQISSEVPQNLSASRPQDRQFILSSKKLLLSDSGFYLCAWGMGGSNQPQHFGDGTRLSIL.